Included here is one T cell receptor (beta chain) sequence, with context. Its antigen has not been determined. The sample holds no much larger clone one base away, and base qualities are not on file. The sample is drawn from a study of beta chain features in type 1 diabetes (dated by TCRdb to about 2018). Looking at the study overall: Mean age, gender distribution, total cell number and subset yield did not differ between patients and healthy donors. A total of 90 million to 130 million sorted cells were examined across all samples, and a strong correlation was observed between cell number per subset and RNA yield. In the study, recently diagnosed type 1 diabetes patients and matched healthy donors were compared on the TCRB repertoires of their sorted circulating CD4+ T cell subsets. Naive and central memory subsets were obtained from all 30 or so donors, but regulatory and stem cell-like memory subsets were isolated from only 8 patients and roughly eight healthy donors. Broader findings and caveats from the paper: A moderate but significant shortening of TCRB CDR3 length was observed in type 1 diabetes patients in all four CD4+ subsets. The naive, central memory and regulatory TCRB repertoires appeared to resemble one another more closely among patients than among healthy donors. Because cDNA rather than genomic DNA was sequenced, highly expressing activated cells could have been over-represented, although no difference in activation and CD3 levels was found between groups. Because small numbers of individuals were included in the HLA sub-analyses, any influence of HLA type on TCRB rearrangement was left unresolved. Patients with type 1 diabetes made fewer insertions and deleted more nucleotides at VDJ recombination sites, implying thymic rearrangement abnormalities. Shorter templates might have been favored by PCR, but patient and control samples were amplified and corrected together, so both groups would have been affected equally by any skew.

The entire isolated RNA was reverse transcribed using the High Capacity cDNA Reverse Transcription Kit, and thus expressed TCRB transcripts were sequenced. Deep immunoSEQ sequencing was applied to naive, central memory and regulatory T cell samples, giving an average of roughly 3.3 million total reads per sample. Sorted cells were lysed in RLT buffer and RNA was extracted with DNase-treated RNeasy Micro or Mini kits, depending on cell number. Each cell subset was processed separately to prevent cross-contamination, with patient and healthy donor samples processed together. TCRB sequences were amplified from cDNA with the immunoSEQ multiplex PCR, producing 87-bp fragments spanning the CDR3 region. The amplicons were sequenced using the Illumina HiSeq platform. Per the authors' processing: Synthetic template baselines were used to correct PCR bias computationally, reads within Hamming distance 2 were collapsed, and singletons that could not be merged were discarded. Reads were aligned against IMGT to assign V, D and J genes, CDR3 length and insertions or deletions at six rearrangement sites. Within each subset, clonotype counts were normalized to the number of sorted cells before true diversity and Gini coefficients were calculated with the tcR R package. Repertoire sharing was quantified using the overlap coefficient calculated on TCRB nucleotide sequences. Out-of-frame TCRB sequences from naive cells were analyzed to stand in for the pre-selection repertoire. Here the immuneACCESS table is served through TCRdb, limited to in-frame sequences with V and J called. Missing clones are a known gap in these copies; in checked studies unresolved V genes cover under half, and the rest lacks a known reason. Clone size and V and J calls were adopted from that table, with D and trimming inferred from the DNA. The sample records over 500,000 clones, 15% to 18% of which are singletons. About 0.086% of the sample goes to the ten largest clones.

The germline V gene gives CDR1 as SGHVS and CDR2 as FQNEAQ. The CDR3 runs 14 residues from the cysteine to the phenylalanine. The DNA shown is the 42-base CDR3, in frame from base 1. Clipping removes 1 base from V and 3 bases from J, with 2 as the unmatched junction base count. A single peripheral blood draw of 90 to 150 mL on average was collected from each donor into heparinised tubes. A BD FACSAria II and a panel including CD45RO, CCR7, CD25, CD127, CD95 and CD27 were used to sort naive, central memory, regulatory and stem cell-like memory CD4+ T cells. A purity above 98% was achieved for all sorted populations. PBMCs were separated immediately by Lymphoprep density gradient centrifugation and were stained directly, without being cultured. To minimize batch effects, samples were stained and sorted in pairs, one healthy donor with one patient per experiment.

Rearrangement joined TRBV7-8 to TRBJ2-7; 8 bases in between match TRBD1. This clonotype was obtained from a young man in good health. The sequencing input was naive CD4+ T cells from blood. Interpreted using the paper, the cell subset or site label stands for: true naive CD4+ T cells. The CDR3 reads as follows: CASSLGQGNYEQYF. The sequenced DNA is TGTGCCAGCAGCTTAGGACAGGGGAACTACGAGCAGTACTTC. Extended through the reference TRBV7-8 and TRBJ2-7 proteins, this CDR3 yields the full variable domain: GAGVSQSPRYKVAKRGQDVALRCDPISGHVSLFWYQQALGQGPEFLTYFQNEAQLDKSGLPSDRFFAERPEGSVSTLKIQRTQQEDSAVYLCASSLGQGNYEQYFGPGTRLTVT.